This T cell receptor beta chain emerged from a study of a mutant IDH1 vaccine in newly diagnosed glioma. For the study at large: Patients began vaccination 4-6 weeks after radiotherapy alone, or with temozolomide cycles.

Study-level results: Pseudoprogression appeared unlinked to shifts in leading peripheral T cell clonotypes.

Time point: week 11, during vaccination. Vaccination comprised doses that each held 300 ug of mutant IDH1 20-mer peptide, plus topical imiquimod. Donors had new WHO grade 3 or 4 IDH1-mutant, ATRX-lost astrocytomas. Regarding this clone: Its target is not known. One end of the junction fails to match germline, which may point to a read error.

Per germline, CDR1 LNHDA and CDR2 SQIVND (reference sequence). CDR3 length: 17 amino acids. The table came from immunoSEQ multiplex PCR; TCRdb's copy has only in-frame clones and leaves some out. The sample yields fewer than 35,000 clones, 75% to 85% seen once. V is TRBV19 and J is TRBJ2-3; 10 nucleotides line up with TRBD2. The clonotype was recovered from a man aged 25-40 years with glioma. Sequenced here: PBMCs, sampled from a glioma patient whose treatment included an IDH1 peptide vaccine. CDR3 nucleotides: TGTGCCAGTAGCATAGGGGAACTAGCGGGGAACTCAGATACGCAGTATTTT. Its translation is CASSIGELAGNSDTQYF.